This passage covers 32 T cell receptor beta chains from one sample sequenced in a study of blood T cells in healthy people across ages. PCR was performed a second time for about 6 to 12 cycles using a sample-barcoded 5' primer and a J-beta primer mix. One entry per CDR3 protein, called by TCRdb with MiXCR from the 5' RACE reads. Of roughly 800,000 distinct CDR3 sequences in the sample, roughly 25% are singletons; the top ten hold under 4%. These same data were also listed under a study on T cells of mothers and their children.

Source material: blood. These receptors all stem from a boy younger than 18 in good health.

This clonotype was seen a few times. This chain uses TRBV20-1 with TRBJ2-3, with D perhaps matching TRBD2 (7 bases). Trimming took 6 bases from V and 2 from J, leaving 15 bases between them. This CDR3 has 14 amino acids. Germline loops: CDR1 DFQATT, CDR2 SNEGSKA (reference sequence). CDR3 loop: CSAGGGGYTDTQYF. The DNA for the CDR3 is TGCAGTGCCGGGGGCGGGGGATACACAGATACGCAGTATTTT.

This clonotype was detected only a few times. The gene calls are TRBV6-2 or TRBV6-3 and TRBJ2-1; perhaps TRBD2 as D (6 bases). Trimming took off 2 bases at V and 3 bases at J, with 17 bases between the two ends. The length of the CDR3 is 17 residues. The germline V gene encodes CDR1 MNHEY and CDR2 SVGEGT. DNA of the CDR3: TGTGCCAGCAGTTACCTGGGGCTAGCGAACGACTACAATGAGCAGTTCTTC. This sequence encodes CASSYLGLANDYNEQFF.

This clonotype has more than one count but fewer than ten. The CDR3 region has the DNA TGTGCCAGCAGGGGGGCCCCAGCCCACAATGAGCAGTTCTTC. Translation gives CASRGAPAHNEQFF. This sequence joins TRBV21-1 and TRBJ2-1; TRBD1 is taken as the D call from the table, unchecked against the DNA. TRBV21-1 is a known pseudogene. The CDR3 spans 14 residues.

This clonotype was seen more than once but under ten times. The chain has TRBV12-3 or TRBV12-4 and TRBJ1-2, with D perhaps TRBD1 (6 bases). V was shortened by 2 bases and J by 5 bases, with 15 bases between the two germline ends. This CDR3 spans 15 amino acids. CDR3 DNA sequence: TGTGCCAGCAGTTTAAGGACCAGGGGATGGTATGGCTACACCTTC. Translation gives CASSLRTRGWYGYTF.

The chain is built from TRBV7-9 and TRBJ2-5, with 12 positions matching TRBD2. This CDR3 comprises 18 residues. J lost 0 bases, V lost 2 bases, and 7 bases had no gene match. Looked up from germline, CDR1 is SEHNR and CDR2 is FQNEAQ (reference sequence). CDR3 region: CASSLRLAGDLYQETQYF. The CDR3 DNA reads as TGTGCCAGCAGCTTAAGACTAGCGGGGGATTTGTACCAAGAGACCCAGTACTTC.

The chain links TRBV5-1 to TRBJ2-5, with a tentative D call TRBD2 (6 bases). This CDR3 spans 16 amino acids. CDR1 is SGHRS and CDR2 is YFSETQ in the germline V gene. The V end lost 4 bases, the J end lost 0 bases, and 16 bases lay between the germline ends. The CDR3 sequence is CASSPSGLSYQETQYF. CDR3 bases: TGCGCCAGCAGCCCATCGGGACTCTCGTACCAAGAGACCCAGTACTTC. The entire variable domain, with the rest obtained from reference TRBV5-1 and TRBJ2-5, is as follows: KAGVTQTPRYLIKTRGQQVTLSCSPISGHRSVSWYQQTPGQGLQFLFEYFSETQRNKGNFPGRFSGRQFSNSRSEMNVSTLELGDSALYLCASSPSGLSYQETQYFGPGTRLLVL.

This clonotype was found once. Compared with germline, one end of the junction differs, possibly owing to a read error. The CDR3 DNA is TGTGCCATCAGTGAGCCAGAGACAGAGAATGCAAAACTGTTTTTT. This translates into CAISEPETENAKLFF. The chain carries TRBV10-3 and TRBJ1-4, with TRBD1 as a possible D gene (5 bases). Germline values: CDR1 ENHRY, CDR2 SYGVKD. The CDR3 is 15 residues long.

The chain links TRBV30 to TRBJ1-1; D uncertain. Trimming left V 3 bases short and J 9 bases short, with 14 bases between. The CDR3 loop spans 12 amino acids. Germline lookup yields CDR1 GTSNPN and CDR2 SVGIG (reference sequence). The chain's CDR3 is CAWSQDVRQAFF. For the CDR3, the DNA is TGTGCCTGGAGCCAGGACGTACGTCAAGCTTTCTTT.

V usage is TRBV7-9 and J usage is TRBJ2-4; TRBD2 aligns across 10 bases. Germline CDR1 and CDR2: SEHNR and FQNEAQ (reference sequence). This CDR3 contains 14 residues. J lost 8 bases, V lost 5 bases, and 6 bases had no gene match. The CDR3 here is CASSDGTSEYIQYF. The CDR3 DNA sequence: TGTGCCAGCAGCGACGGGACTAGCGAGTACATTCAGTACTTC.

This clonotype has at least ten counts. The chain couples TRBV4-2 to TRBJ1-2; D might be TRBD1 (6 bases). V lost 0 bases and J 0 bases, leaving 8 bases between the germline ends. CDR3 length equals 15 residues. Germline assignment: CDR1 LGHNA and CDR2 YNFKEQ. Here the CDR3 reads CASSQDWTANYGYTF. In nucleotides, the CDR3 is TGTGCCAGCAGCCAAGATTGGACAGCTAACTATGGCTACACCTTC.

V is TRBV2 and J is TRBJ2-5, with D unclear. This CDR3 is built from 12 residues. The V end lost 8 bases, the J end lost 2 bases, and 9 bases lay between the germline ends. The germline V gene encodes CDR1 SNHLY and CDR2 FYNNEI. DNA of the CDR3: TGTGCCAGCCAGGCTACTCAAGAGACCCAGTACTTC. The encoded protein is CASQATQETQYF.

This clonotype showed up just a few times. V usage is TRBV6-6 and J usage is TRBJ2-5, with TRBD1 matching 12 bases. CDR1 and CDR2 (germline): MNHNY, SVGAGI (reference sequence). J was trimmed by 4 bases and V by 2 bases; bases with no gene match: 5. CDR3 length: 16 amino acids. This CDR3 reads CASSYGTGGSGETQYF. The DNA of the CDR3 is TGTGCCAGCAGTTACGGGACAGGGGGCTCGGGAGAGACCCAGTACTTC.

This clonotype has only a few counts. The chain joins TRBV6-6 to TRBJ2-1; 9 bases fit TRBD1. The CDR3 consists of 13 residues. With V trimmed by 6 bases and J by 7 bases, 4 bases remained unmatched. Per germline, CDR1 MNHNY and CDR2 SVGAGI (reference sequence). The CDR3 DNA follows: TGTGCCAGCAGCTACGGGACAGGGAATGAGCAGTTCTTC. Translated: CASSYGTGNEQFF.

This clonotype was counted at least ten times. The chain recombines TRBV4-3 with TRBJ1-2, with a weak D call TRBD1 (5 bases). Germline CDR1 LGHNA, CDR2 YSLEER. The CDR3 has 14 residues. V was clipped by 0 bases and J by 4 bases, with 9 bases between them. The CDR3 region has the DNA TGCGCCAGCAGCCAAGATCGGGGGGGCTATGGCTACACCTTC. Protein: CASSQDRGGYGYTF.

This chain uses TRBV13 with TRBJ1-4; D is uncertain. The CDR3 totals 13 residues. V was cut by 4 bases and J by 6 bases, with 9 bases left in between. Germline assignment: CDR1 PRHDT and CDR2 FYEKMQ (reference sequence). The CDR3 sequence is CASSSPEDEKLFF. DNA of the CDR3: TGTGCCAGCAGCTCCCCGGAGGATGAAAAACTGTTTTTT.

The chain links TRBV20-1 to TRBJ2-7, with 9 bases that match TRBD1. Germline V gene data show CDR1 as DFQATT and CDR2 as SNEGSKA (reference sequence). The V and J ends lost 2 bases and 3 bases, in that order; junction bases with no gene match: 5. This CDR3 spans 14 amino acids. The CDR3 sequence is CSARPGTGHYEQYF. The CDR3 region has the DNA TGCAGTGCTAGACCCGGGACAGGGCACTACGAGCAGTACTTC.

J is TRBJ1-1 and V is TRBV3-1; D gene uncertain. Germline V gene lookup returns CDR1 LGHDT and CDR2 YNNKEL (reference sequence). The CDR3 totals 13 residues. Trimming pared 1 base from V and 5 bases from J, leaving 8 bases between. The chain's CDR3 is CASSQGGKTEAFF. The CDR3 DNA sequence: TGTGCCAGCAGCCAAGGCGGAAAGACTGAAGCTTTCTTT.

With regard to this clonotype: The germline gene is not matched at one end of the junction; a read error may be the cause. This chain connects TRBV4-3 to TRBJ1-4; D is ambiguous. In germline, CDR1 is LGHNA, CDR2 YSLEER. CDR3 length: 16 residues. The CDR3 sequence: CASSQDSASTNEKRFF. The DNA of the CDR3 is TGCGCCAGCAGCCAAGATTCGGCCTCAACTAATGAAAAACGGTTTTTT.

This clonotype has just a few counts. The chain carries TRBV20-1 and TRBJ2-1; 10 bases line up with TRBD2. CDR3 length equals 15 residues. Germline V gene lookup returns CDR1 DFQATT and CDR2 SNEGSKA (reference sequence). V gave up 3 bases and J gave up 5 bases; unmatched junction bases: 7. DNA for the CDR3: TGCAGTGCTAGTCCCCTAGCGGGGGTCCACAATGAGCAGTTCTTC. It specifies CSASPLAGVHNEQFF.

With regard to this clonotype: Mismatch with germline at one junction end may stem from a read error. This chain joins TRBV7-8 and TRBJ2-5, with 8 bases aligning to TRBD2. The DNA end is a closer match to TRBJ2-1, so the J assignment may be wrong. Germline V CDR1 and CDR2: SGHVS, FQNEAQ. The CDR3 has 16 amino acids. CDR3 residues: CANSLESGSGSHGQFF. In DNA form, the CDR3 reads TGTGCCAACAGCTTAGAATCGGGGAGCGGGAGTCACGGGCAGTTCTTC.

This clonotype has more than one count but fewer than ten. The gene calls are TRBV29-1 and TRBJ2-5; perhaps TRBD1 as D (7 bases). The CDR3 spans 13 residues. Germline CDR1 is SQVTM and CDR2 is ANQGSEA. For the CDR3, the DNA is TGCACCACGGCAGGGGGGAGCCAAGAGACCCAGTACTTC. This gives the protein CTTAGGSQETQYF.

This clonotype was found a few times. The chain employs TRBV11-2 and TRBJ1-1; TRBD1 matches at 7 bases. V lost 1 base, J lost 9 bases, and 8 bases stayed unmatched. CDR3 length equals 14 residues. Per the germline V gene, CDR1 is SGHAT and CDR2 is FQNNGV. The chain's CDR3 is CASSLVPGGRKAFF. Written as DNA, the CDR3 is TGTGCCAGCAGCTTAGTGCCAGGGGGGCGGAAAGCTTTCTTT. Complete variable domain (other parts from reference TRBV11-2 and TRBJ1-1): EAGVAQSPRYKIIEKRQSVAFWCNPISGHATLYWYQQILGQGPKLLIQFQNNGVVDDSQLPKDRFSAERLKGVDSTLKIQPAKLEDSAVYLCASSLVPGGRKAFFGQGTRLTVV.

This clonotype was observed a few times. The V gene is TRBV7-9, the J gene TRBJ1-1, with D perhaps TRBD1 (5 bases). Trimming left V 5 bases short and J 7 bases short, with 23 bases between. The CDR3 runs 16 residues. Germline V CDR1 and CDR2: SEHNR, FQNEAQ (reference sequence). The CDR3 region has the DNA TGTGCCAGCAGCCCCTTCGGGGGAGTCAGGAAATTTGAAGCTTTCTTT. Its translation: CASSPFGGVRKFEAFF.

V and J are TRBV28 and TRBJ1-1, with 7 bases that match TRBD1. Trimming at V came to 5 bases and at J to 12 bases, leaving 9 bases not matched to a gene. This CDR3 spans 12 amino acids. The germline V gene has CDR1 MDHEN and CDR2 SYDVKM. This CDR3 reads CASSISTGLTFF. The CDR3 DNA follows: TGTGCCAGCAGTATCTCGACAGGGCTAACTTTCTTT.

This chain connects TRBV29-1 to TRBJ2-2; TRBD1 might be the D (5 bases). The V end was cut by 5 bases, the J end by 6 bases, with 7 bases between. Germline V gives CDR1 SQVTM, CDR2 ANQGSEA. This CDR3 is 11 amino acids long. For the CDR3, the DNA is TGCAGCGTTCAAGGGGCCGGGGAGCTGTTTTTT. Its protein is CSVQGAGELFF.

The V call is TRBV6-2 or TRBV6-3, the J call TRBJ2-5; D might be TRBD1 (6 bases). Germline assignment: CDR1 MNHEY and CDR2 SVGEGT. The CDR3 has 14 amino acids. V was shortened by 5 bases and J by 2 bases, with 12 bases between the two germline ends. The CDR3 bases are TGTGCCAGCAGTCGGACAGAAAAACAAGAGACCCAGTACTTC. Amino acids: CASSRTEKQETQYF.

This clonotype came up a few times. The chain links TRBV12-3 or TRBV12-4 to TRBJ2-5; perhaps TRBD1 as D (6 bases). Trimming took 3 bases from V and 1 from J, leaving 15 bases between them. CDR3 length: 16 amino acids. Here the CDR3 reads CASSLKDRQTQETQYF. DNA of the CDR3: TGTGCCAGCAGTTTGAAGGACAGACAGACCCAAGAGACCCAGTACTTC.

CDR3: CASSSSGRAPEQFF. The CDR3, as DNA: TGTGCCAGCAGTTCTAGCGGGAGGGCCCCTGAGCAGTTCTTC. V is TRBV6-2 or TRBV6-3 and J is TRBJ2-1; 12 bases align to TRBD2. Germline CDR1 is MNHEY and CDR2 is SVGEGT. The CDR3 runs to 14 residues. Trimming removed 4 bases from V and 9 bases from J; junction bases left unmatched: 4.

This clonotype was seen a handful of times. The chain recombines TRBV14 with TRBJ1-1; 8 nucleotides agree with TRBD1. Per the germline V gene, CDR1 is SGHDN and CDR2 is FVKESK. This CDR3 is 14 amino acids long. J lost 5 bases, V lost 7 bases, and 9 bases had no gene match. This CDR3 reads CASTYQGAGTEAFF. Written as DNA, the CDR3 is TGTGCCAGCACGTACCAGGGGGCTGGAACTGAAGCTTTCTTT.

V is TRBV29-1 and J is TRBJ2-5; no clear D gene. CDR3 length equals 12 residues. V lost 5 bases to trimming and J lost 2 bases, with 9 bases between them. The germline V gene encodes CDR1 SQVTM and CDR2 ANQGSEA. The CDR3 nucleotides are TGCAGCGTTCGCCAGATACAAGAGACCCAGTACTTC. Encoded protein: CSVRQIQETQYF.

This clonotype has more than one count but fewer than ten. The J gene is TRBJ1-1, the V gene TRBV10-3; D remains ambiguous. Per germline, CDR1 ENHRY and CDR2 SYGVKD. The ends were cut back, 2 bases at V and 0 bases at J, with 4 bases in the middle. This CDR3 is built from 13 residues. This CDR3 is CAISEALNTEAFF. CDR3 nucleotides: TGTGCCATCAGTGAGGCCCTGAACACTGAAGCTTTCTTT.

This clonotype appeared a few times. The V call is TRBV6-1, the J call TRBJ1-5; D unclear. The CDR3 spans 13 residues. Deletions cut 6 bases from V and 7 bases from J, with 13 bases between. In germline, CDR1 is MNHNS, CDR2 SASEGT. CDR3 DNA sequence: TGTGCCAGCAGAGACGGGGTTGAGCAGCCCCAGCATTTT. Translating gives CASRDGVEQPQHF.